The T cell receptor beta chain under discussion was sequenced for a study of control samples from healthy donors and cancer patients. The CDR3 is 18 amino acids. Germline CDR1 and CDR2: MNHEY and SVGEGT. V shed 6 bases, J shed 3 bases, and the junction held 14 bases outside the gene matches. Measured with immunoSEQ multiplex PCR; TCRdb has only the in-frame clones, and not every one. The repertoire has 150,000 or so clones, 93% of them found once; the top ten carry under 2.5%. The chain combines TRBV6-2 or TRBV6-3 with TRBJ2-1, with TRBD2 identical over 10 bases. This receptor was taken from a man aged 50 to 60 in good health. The material sequenced was blood. This CDR3 reads CASSRPGVLAGSYNEQFF. DNA for the CDR3: TGTGCCAGCAGCCGACCTGGGGTACTAGCGGGAAGCTACAATGAGCAGTTCTTC.